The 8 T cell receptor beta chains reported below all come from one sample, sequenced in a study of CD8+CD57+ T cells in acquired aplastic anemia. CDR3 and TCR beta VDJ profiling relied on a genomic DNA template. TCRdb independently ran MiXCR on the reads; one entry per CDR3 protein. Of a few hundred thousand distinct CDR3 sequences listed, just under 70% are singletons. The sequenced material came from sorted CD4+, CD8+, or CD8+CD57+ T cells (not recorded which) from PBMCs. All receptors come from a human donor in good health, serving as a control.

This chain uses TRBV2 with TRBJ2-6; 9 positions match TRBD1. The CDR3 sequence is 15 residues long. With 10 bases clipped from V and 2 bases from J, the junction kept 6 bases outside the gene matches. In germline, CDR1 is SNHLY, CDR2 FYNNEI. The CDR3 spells CATGRQGAGANVLTF. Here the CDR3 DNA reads TGTGCCACGGGCAGACAGGGGGCTGGGGCCAACGTCCTGACTTTC.

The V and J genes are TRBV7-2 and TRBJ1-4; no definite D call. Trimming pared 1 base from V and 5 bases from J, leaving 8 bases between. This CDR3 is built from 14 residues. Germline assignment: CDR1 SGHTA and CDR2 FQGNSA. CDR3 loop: CASSLVGGNEKLFF. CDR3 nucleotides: TGTGCCAGCAGCTTAGTCGGAGGAAATGAAAAACTGTTTTTT.

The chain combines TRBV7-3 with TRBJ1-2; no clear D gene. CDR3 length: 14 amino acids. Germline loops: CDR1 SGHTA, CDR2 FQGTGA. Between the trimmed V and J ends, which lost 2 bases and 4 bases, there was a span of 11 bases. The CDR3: CASSLYQMGYGYTF. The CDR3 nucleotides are TGTGCCAGCAGCTTATACCAGATGGGCTATGGCTACACCTTC.

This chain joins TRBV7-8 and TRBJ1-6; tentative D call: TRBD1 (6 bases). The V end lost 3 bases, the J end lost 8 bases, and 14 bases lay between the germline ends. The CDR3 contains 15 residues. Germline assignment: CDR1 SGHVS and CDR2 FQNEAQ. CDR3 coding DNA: TGTGCCAGCAGCTTTACAGGGACTAAGTATTCACCCCTCCACTTT. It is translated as CASSFTGTKYSPLHF.

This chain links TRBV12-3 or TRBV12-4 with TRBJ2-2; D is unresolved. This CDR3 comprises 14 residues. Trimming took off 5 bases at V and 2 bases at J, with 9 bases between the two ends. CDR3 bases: TGTGCCAGCAGTCGGGTAAGAAACACCGGGGAGCTGTTTTTT. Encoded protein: CASSRVRNTGELFF.

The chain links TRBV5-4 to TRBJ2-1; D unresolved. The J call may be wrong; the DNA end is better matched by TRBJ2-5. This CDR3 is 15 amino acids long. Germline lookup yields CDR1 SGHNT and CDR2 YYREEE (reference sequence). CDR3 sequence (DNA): TGTGCCAGCAGCCTACCTATTAGGACCAGTGGTGCCCAGTACTTC. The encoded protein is CASSLPIRTSGAQYF.

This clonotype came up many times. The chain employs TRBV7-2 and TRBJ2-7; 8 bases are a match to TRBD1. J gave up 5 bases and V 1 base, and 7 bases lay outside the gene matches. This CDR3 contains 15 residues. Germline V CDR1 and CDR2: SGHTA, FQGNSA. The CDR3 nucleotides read TGTGCCAGCAGCTTAGTTTACAGGGGGATCAACGAGCAGTACTTC. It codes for CASSLVYRGINEQYF.

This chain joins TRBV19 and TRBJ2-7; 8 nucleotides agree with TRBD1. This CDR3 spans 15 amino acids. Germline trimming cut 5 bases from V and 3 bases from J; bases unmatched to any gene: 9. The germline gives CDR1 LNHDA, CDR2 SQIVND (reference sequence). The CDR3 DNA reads TGTGCCAGTAGTGGACGGACAGGGCCGTACTACGAGCAGTACTTC. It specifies CASSGRTGPYYEQYF.